The next 10 T cell receptor beta chains were all read from a single sample in a study of PD-1 blockade in classical Hodgkin lymphoma. The table came from immunoSEQ multiplex PCR; TCRdb's copy has only in-frame clones and leaves some out. The sample contains some 45,000 clones, roughly 78% of which appear only once. This sample's time point: cycle 4 day 1 (C4D1), after five to seven weeks of nivolumab. All trial patients relapsed after autologous stem cell transplantation. Sequencing used peripheral blood mononuclear cells (PBMCs), obtained before the fourth cycle of nivolumab. The receptors were gathered from a human donor with classical Hodgkin lymphoma.

The V call is TRBV27, the J call TRBJ2-3; D is possibly TRBD1 (6 bases). With 0 bases removed from V and 6 bases from J, the gap between germline ends came to 13 bases. Germline CDR1 MNHEY, CDR2 SMNVEV (reference sequence). The CDR3 loop spans 15 amino acids. Written as DNA, the CDR3 is TGTGCCAGCAGTTTATCGATTAGGCAGGGGGATACGCAGTATTTT. Translation gives CASSLSIRQGDTQYF.

The genes are TRBV18 and TRBJ2-7; 7 positions agree with TRBD2. CDR3 size: 14 residues. Germline V gene lookup returns CDR1 KGHSH and CDR2 LQKENI. Germline trimming cut 1 base from V and 6 bases from J; bases unmatched to any gene: 6. The CDR3 DNA reads TGTGCCAGCTCACCACTAGGGAGGGGAGGCGAGCAGTACTTC. Encoded protein: CASSPLGRGGEQYF.

The gene calls are TRBV4-3 and TRBJ2-4; possibly TRBD1 for D (6 bases). The germline V gene encodes CDR1 LGHNA and CDR2 YSLEER. Trimming took 0 bases from V and 6 from J, leaving 12 bases between them. This CDR3 is built from 15 residues. The CDR3 DNA sequence: TGCGCCAGCAGCCAAGATGCAGGGGTGGGAAACATTCAGTACTTC. Translating gives CASSQDAGVGNIQYF.

This clone is classed as medium-sized (0.01 to 0.1%). This chain's CDR3 is CASSVSGGDQETQYF. The CDR3 DNA is TGTGCCAGCAGTGTTAGCGGGGGGGACCAAGAGACCCAGTACTTC. The chain has TRBV6-5 and TRBJ2-5; the match to TRBD2 covers 11 bases. Germline CDR1 and CDR2: MNHEY and SVGAGI. The CDR3 sequence is 15 residues long. The trim removed 5 bases at V and 0 bases at J, leaving 2 bases unmatched.

V gene TRBV11-3 combines with J gene TRBJ1-2; possibly TRBD1 for D (5 bases). V lost 0 bases and J 4 bases, leaving 9 bases between the germline ends. In germline, CDR1 is SGHNT, CDR2 YENEEA. This CDR3 region has 14 residues. This CDR3 reads CASSLDAGPYGYTF. The DNA of the CDR3 is TGTGCCAGCAGCTTAGACGCAGGGCCCTATGGCTACACCTTC.

The chain joins TRBV14 to TRBJ2-2, with D unresolved. With 4 bases removed from V and 4 bases from J, the gap between germline ends came to 4 bases. CDR1 is SGHDN and CDR2 is FVKESK in the germline V gene. There are 12 residues in the CDR3. The CDR3, as DNA: TGTGCCAGCAGCCGAGTCACCGGGGAGCTGTTTTTT. Translated, it gives CASSRVTGELFF.

The chain combines TRBV18 with TRBJ2-2; 7 bases fit TRBD1. Looked up from germline, CDR1 is KGHSH and CDR2 is LQKENI. This CDR3 region has 14 residues. Trimming took 6 bases from V and 4 from J; bases not matched to a gene: 5. CDR3 nucleotide sequence: TGTGCCAGCTCCGCAGGACAGGCCACCGGGGAGCTGTTTTTT. Amino acids: CASSAGQATGELFF.

The V call is TRBV19, the J call TRBJ2-7; D might be TRBD1 or TRBD2, each matching 6 bases. Germline CDR1 reads LNHDA; CDR2 reads SQIVND (reference sequence). This CDR3 spans 15 amino acids. Between the trimmed V and J ends, which lost 3 bases and 1 base, there was a span of 13 bases. The CDR3 protein is CASSIGSGQSYEQYF. The CDR3 nucleotides are TGTGCCAGTAGTATTGGTAGCGGACAGTCCTACGAGCAGTACTTC. Supplemented by reference TRBV19 and TRBJ2-7, the full variable domain reads DGGITQSPKYLFRKEGQNVTLSCEQNLNHDAMYWYRQDPGQGLRLIYYSQIVNDFQKGDIAEGYSVSREKKESFPLTVTSAQKNPTAFYLCASSIGSGQSYEQYFGPGTRLTVT.

This clone occurred once. This sequence joins TRBV13 and TRBJ2-5; D is uncertain. V was clipped by 4 bases and J by 0 bases, with 0 bases between them. The CDR3 loop spans 11 amino acids. Germline CDR1 PRHDT, CDR2 FYEKMQ (reference sequence). This chain's CDR3 is CASSYQETQYF. The CDR3 coding sequence is TGTGCCAGCAGCTACCAAGAGACCCAGTACTTC.

The rearrangement links TRBV28 to TRBJ1-2, with D maybe TRBD1 (6 bases). The V end lost 4 bases, the J end lost 4 bases, and 19 bases lay between the germline ends. The V gene's germline CDR1 is MDHEN and CDR2 SYDVKM. The CDR3 sequence is 16 residues long. The CDR3 sequence: CASSSPTGGYGYGYTF. As DNA, the CDR3 is TGTGCCAGCAGTTCCCCTACCGGGGGCTACGGCTATGGCTACACCTTC.